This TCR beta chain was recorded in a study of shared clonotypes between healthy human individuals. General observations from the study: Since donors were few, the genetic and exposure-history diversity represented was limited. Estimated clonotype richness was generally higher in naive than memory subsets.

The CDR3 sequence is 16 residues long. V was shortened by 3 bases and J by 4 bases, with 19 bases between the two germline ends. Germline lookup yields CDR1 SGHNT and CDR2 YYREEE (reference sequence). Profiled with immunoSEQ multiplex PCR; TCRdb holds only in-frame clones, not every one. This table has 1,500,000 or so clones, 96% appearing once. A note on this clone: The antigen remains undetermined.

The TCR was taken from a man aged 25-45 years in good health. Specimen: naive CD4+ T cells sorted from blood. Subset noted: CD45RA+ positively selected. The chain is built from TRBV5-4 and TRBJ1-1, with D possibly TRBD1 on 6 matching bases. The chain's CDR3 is CASSSGRIQGVTEAFF. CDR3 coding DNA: TGTGCCAGCAGCTCTGGGAGGATACAGGGAGTCACTGAAGCTTTCTTT.